The 11 T cell receptor beta chains given below trace back to one sample, sequenced in a study of blood T cell repertoires in COVID-19. The protocol was immunoSEQ multiplex PCR, while the TCRdb copy is restricted to in-frame clones and leaves out a portion. The sample has some 85,000 clones, around 80% seen once; the top ten hold 20%. Sample: peripheral blood. The receptors were gathered from an elderly woman with active or convalescent COVID-19.

J is TRBJ2-7 and V is TRBV25-1; TRBD1 is a possible D gene (5 bases). Germline V CDR1 and CDR2: MGHDK, SYGVNS. The CDR3 is 16 residues long. The ends were cut back, 1 base at V and 5 bases at J, with 18 bases in the middle. CDR3 in DNA: TGTGCCAGCAGTGAATCTCCCACCCCCAGGGCCGACGAGCAGTACTTC. Translation gives CASSESPTPRADEQYF.

Worth noting for this clone: One end of the junction does not line up with germline, which may come from a read error. The CDR3 DNA follows: TGTGCTAGCAGCTCCGATTCAGGAGGAGGAAACACCATATATTTT. Translated, it gives CASSSDSGGGNTIYF. The chain couples TRBV7-7 to TRBJ1-3; D not certain. Germline assignment: CDR1 SSHAT and CDR2 FNYEAQ (reference sequence). This CDR3 comprises 15 residues.

This clone was seen a handful of times. The V call is TRBV4-3, the J call TRBJ2-7, with D unresolved. Per the germline V gene, CDR1 is LGHNA and CDR2 is YSLEER. The CDR3 extends over 13 amino acids. The V and J ends lost 1 base and 3 bases respectively, with 7 bases between them. CDR3 in amino acids: CASSQASGYEQYF. As DNA, the CDR3 is TGCGCCAGCAGCCAAGCCTCGGGCTACGAGCAGTACTTC.

The chain joins TRBV2 to TRBJ1-5, with 7 bases identical to TRBD1. The ends lost 7 bases at V and 5 bases at J; junction bases unmatched: 8. The CDR3 totals 14 residues. Germline assignment: CDR1 SNHLY and CDR2 FYNNEI. In nucleotides, the CDR3 is TGTGCCAGCACCGCGGGACAGACTTATCAGCCCCAGCATTTT. This translates into CASTAGQTYQPQHF.

The rearrangement joins TRBV25-1 to TRBJ1-2, with D possibly matching TRBD1 (6 bases). CDR3 length: 12 residues. The germline gives CDR1 MGHDK, CDR2 SYGVNS. The V end was cut by 9 bases, the J end by 7 bases, with 15 bases between. This CDR3 is CASKTGGSGYTF. The CDR3 DNA follows: TGTGCCAGTAAGACGGGGGGCTCTGGCTACACCTTC.

This chain joins TRBV19 and TRBJ2-3, with D possibly TRBD2 on 5 matching bases. The CDR3 contains 10 residues. Per the germline V gene, CDR1 is LNHDA and CDR2 is SQIVND (reference sequence). The V gene lost 9 bases and the J gene lost 9 bases, with 10 bases spanning the gap. Here the CDR3 DNA reads TGTGCCAGCGGGATTCAAACGCAGTATTTT. As protein: CASGIQTQYF.

This clone was recorded only once. The chain links TRBV5-1 to TRBJ2-5; possible D gene TRBD1, 7 bases. Per germline, CDR1 SGHRS and CDR2 YFSETQ. The ends were cut back, 0 bases at V and 5 bases at J, with 14 bases in the middle. The CDR3 extends over 15 amino acids. This chain's CDR3 is CASSLDPSGGETQYF. The CDR3 nucleotides are TGCGCCAGCAGCTTGGACCCATCAGGGGGGGAGACCCAGTACTTC.

The chain's CDR3 is CASSSGGPADTQYF. CDR3 DNA sequence: TGTGCCAGCTCCAGCGGGGGGCCAGCAGATACGCAGTATTTT. The chain uses TRBV11-2 and TRBJ2-3; 9 bases are shared with TRBD2. J lost 4 bases, V lost 8 bases, and 7 bases had no gene match. The CDR3 contains 14 residues. Germline lookup yields CDR1 SGHAT and CDR2 FQNNGV.

The chain joins TRBV5-4 to TRBJ2-1; D not certain. This CDR3 spans 13 amino acids. V dropped 4 bases and J dropped 4 bases, with 9 bases sitting between them. Germline V gene lookup returns CDR1 SGHNT and CDR2 YYREEE (reference sequence). In DNA, the CDR3 is TGTGCCAGCAGCCCCGCCAGGTACAATGAGCAGTTCTTC. Translated, it gives CASSPARYNEQFF. The full variable domain, completed using reference TRBV5-4 and TRBJ2-1, is ETGVTQSPTHLIKTRGQQVTLRCSSQSGHNTVSWYQQALGQGPQFIFQYYREEENGRGNFPPRFSGLQFPNYSSELNVNALELDDSALYLCASSPARYNEQFFGPGTRLTVL.

The DNA of the CDR3 is TGTGCCAGCAGCGAACCGGGACTAGCGGATCTCACAGATACGCAGTATTTT. Translating it yields CASSEPGLADLTDTQYF. The chain combines TRBV7-2 with TRBJ2-3; 11 nucleotides agree with TRBD2. Per germline, CDR1 SGHTA and CDR2 FQGNSA. The CDR3 runs to 17 residues. The ends lost 5 bases at V and 2 bases at J; junction bases unmatched: 9.

The gene calls are TRBV30 and TRBJ1-2; TRBD1 matches at 9 bases. V was clipped by 5 bases and J by 8 bases; unmatched bases: 15. The CDR3 totals 15 residues. From germline, CDR1 is GTSNPN and CDR2 SVGIG (reference sequence). DNA of the CDR3: TGTGCCTGGGACCATCCGGGACAGGGAGTGCGGGGCTACACCTTC. Its translation is CAWDHPGQGVRGYTF.